This TCR beta chain is drawn from a study of cytomegalovirus exposure and HLA in healthy donors. Study as a whole: HLA-typed donors were the source of about 85 million unique TCRs, which an early data release held. General study results and limits: Reports indicated that the classifier achieved high specificity and sensitivity in diagnosing cytomegalovirus status. The CMV antigen specificity of three CMV-associated chains was confirmed through in vitro analysis. Accurate prediction of HLA-A and HLA-B alleles (for most subjects) was reportedly achieved from TCR beta sequences.

The primer mix had 60 Vbeta and 13 Jbeta primers. Method: immunoSEQ multiplex PCR; TCRdb's copy keeps in-frame clones and lacks some. The sample yields tens of thousands of clones, 76% seen once. This clone has a handful of counts. Antigen specificity is unknown. After removal of 6 bases from V and 2 bases from J, the junction contained 3 bases not matched to a gene. Per the germline V gene, CDR1 is MDHEN and CDR2 is SYDVKM. The CDR3 has 13 amino acids. The sequence came from a male donor in good health and CMV-seronegative. Sequencing used PBMCs. V usage is TRBV28 and J usage is TRBJ2-5; TRBD1 matches at 7 bases. The CDR3 sequence: CASRVDRQETQYF. CDR3 coding DNA: TGTGCCAGCAGGGTGGACAGGCAAGAGACCCAGTACTTC.